The 8 T cell receptor beta chains below come from one sample, sequenced in a study of response to subunit inactivated influenza vaccine. TCRdb reprocessed the RT-PCR reads with MiXCR, giving one entry per CDR3 protein. The repertoire includes around 650,000 distinct CDR3 sequences, less than 20% of them detected once, and 11% sits in the top ten. Here the sequenced sample was PBMCs from blood, taken 11 to 12 days after vaccination. These receptors were taken from a man over 45 who received an inactivated influenza vaccine.

This sequence joins TRBV15 and TRBJ1-5; perhaps TRBD1 as D (6 bases). The germline V and J ends were trimmed by 3 bases and 3 bases, with 12 bases remaining between them. Germline V gene sequence: CDR1 LNHNV, CDR2 YYDKDF (reference sequence). The CDR3 loop spans 15 amino acids. CDR3 nucleotide sequence: TGTGCCACCAGCAGGCTCAGGGGTGCCAATCAGCCCCAGCATTTT. Protein sequence: CATSRLRGANQPQHF.

This chain connects TRBV4-3 to TRBJ2-7, with D possibly matching TRBD2 (6 bases). This CDR3 region has 16 residues. The germline V gene encodes CDR1 LGHNA and CDR2 YSLEER. Trimming took off 0 bases at V and 2 bases at J, with 14 bases between the two ends. As DNA, the CDR3 is TGCGCCAGCAGCCAAGATTTTGGCGGGGTTACCTACGAGCAGTACTTC. This encodes CASSQDFGGVTYEQYF.

In DNA, the CDR3 is TGTGCCAGCAGTTATGGAGGACAGGGGTACTACGAGCAGTACTTC. It is translated as CASSYGGQGYYEQYF. The V gene is TRBV6-5, the J gene TRBJ2-7; 9 nucleotides align to TRBD1. The CDR3 loop spans 15 amino acids. Germline V CDR1 and CDR2: MNHEY, SVGAGI. Germline trimming cut 3 bases from V and 3 bases from J; bases unmatched to any gene: 6.

In this sample, this clonotype turned up a few times. The chain joins TRBV5-1 to TRBJ2-3; possibly TRBD1 for D (6 bases). The V gene's germline CDR1 is SGHRS and CDR2 YFSETQ. Trimming shortened V by 4 bases and J by 6 bases, and 15 bases separated the two germline ends. The CDR3 has 14 amino acids. CDR3: CASSQTDSLDTQYF. CDR3 bases: TGCGCCAGCAGCCAGACGGACAGTTTGGATACGCAGTATTTT.

This clonotype has a count of ten or more. The DNA of the CDR3 is TGTGCCAGCAGGGGACAGTCGACGGTTTCACCCCTCCACTTT. It codes for CASRGQSTVSPLHF. This chain connects TRBV7-2 to TRBJ1-6, with 7 bases lining up with TRBD1. This CDR3 is built from 14 residues. The ends lost 6 bases at V and 9 bases at J; junction bases unmatched: 8. The germline gives CDR1 SGHTA, CDR2 FQGNSA.

In this sample, this clonotype turned up a few times. An end of the junction differs from the germline gene, which may be a read error. The V call is TRBV7-7, the J call TRBJ2-2; unclear D gene. This CDR3 spans 15 amino acids. Germline CDR1 is SSHAT and CDR2 is FNYEAQ (reference sequence). The CDR3 spells CASSHGSQNTGELFF. In DNA form, the CDR3 reads TGTGCTAGCAGCCACGGGTCTCAGAACACCGGGGAGCTGTTTTTT.

The chain employs TRBV28 and TRBJ2-7, with 7 positions matching TRBD1. The germline CDR1 and CDR2 sequences are MDHEN and SYDVKM. V lost 5 bases to trimming and J lost 3 bases; unmatched junction nucleotides: 13. The CDR3 loop spans 16 amino acids. The CDR3 protein is CASSTAKQGRRYEQYF. The CDR3 bases are TGTGCCAGCAGTACTGCTAAACAGGGGAGACGCTACGAGCAGTACTTC. The variable domain in full, with the rest retrieved from reference TRBV28 and TRBJ2-7, is DVKVTQSSRYLVKRTGEKVFLECVQDMDHENMFWYRQDPGLGLRLIYFSYDVKMKEKGDIPEGYSVSREKKERFSLILESASTNQTSMYLCASSTAKQGRRYEQYFGPGTRLTVT.

This clonotype appeared a few times. The V and J genes are TRBV2 and TRBJ2-1, with 7 bases identical to TRBD1. This CDR3 is built from 15 residues. The V and J ends lost 1 base and 8 bases, in that order; junction bases with no gene match: 8. From germline, CDR1 is SNHLY and CDR2 FYNNEI. The CDR3, as DNA: TGTGCCAGCAGTGAAGAGTCAGGGGGATTCGATGAGCAGTTCTTC. Translation: CASSEESGGFDEQFF.